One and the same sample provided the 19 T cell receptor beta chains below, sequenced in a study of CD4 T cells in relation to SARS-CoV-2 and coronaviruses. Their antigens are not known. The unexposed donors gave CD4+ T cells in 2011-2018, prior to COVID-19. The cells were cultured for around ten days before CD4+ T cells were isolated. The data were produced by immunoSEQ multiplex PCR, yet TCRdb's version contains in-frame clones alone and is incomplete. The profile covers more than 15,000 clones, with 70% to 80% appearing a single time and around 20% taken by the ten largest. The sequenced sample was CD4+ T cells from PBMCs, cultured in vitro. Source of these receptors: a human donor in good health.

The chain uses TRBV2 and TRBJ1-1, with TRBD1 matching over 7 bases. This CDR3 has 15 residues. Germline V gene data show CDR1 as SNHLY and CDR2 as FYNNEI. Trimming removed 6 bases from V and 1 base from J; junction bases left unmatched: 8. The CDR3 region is CASRGRGPANTEAFF. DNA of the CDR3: TGTGCCAGCAGGGGGAGGGGGCCGGCGAACACTGAAGCTTTCTTT.

The CDR3 loop reads CASSQGVARYNEQFF. The CDR3 nucleotides read TGTGCCAGCTCACAGGGGGTAGCGAGATACAATGAGCAGTTCTTC. This sequence joins TRBV18 and TRBJ2-1; D may be TRBD1 (6 bases). Trimming stripped 4 bases from V and 4 bases from J, with 14 bases between. This CDR3 is 15 amino acids long. Germline-derived CDR1 and CDR2 are KGHSH and LQKENI.

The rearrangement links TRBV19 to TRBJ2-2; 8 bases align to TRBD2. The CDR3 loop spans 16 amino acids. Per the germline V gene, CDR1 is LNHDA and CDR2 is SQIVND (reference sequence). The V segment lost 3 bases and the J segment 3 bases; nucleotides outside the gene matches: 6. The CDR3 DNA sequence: TGTGCCAGTAGTATTAGGAGCGGGAGTCACACCGGGGAGCTGTTTTTT. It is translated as CASSIRSGSHTGELFF.

The CDR3 nucleotides read TGCGCCAGCAGCTTGGCCGAGAGTTACTACGAGCAGTACTTC. This encodes CASSLAESYYEQYF. The J gene is TRBJ2-7, the V gene TRBV5-1; unclear D gene. CDR1 is SGHRS, CDR2 YFSETQ, per germline. The CDR3 is 14 residues long. Trimming took off 0 bases at V and 3 bases at J, with 10 bases between the two ends.

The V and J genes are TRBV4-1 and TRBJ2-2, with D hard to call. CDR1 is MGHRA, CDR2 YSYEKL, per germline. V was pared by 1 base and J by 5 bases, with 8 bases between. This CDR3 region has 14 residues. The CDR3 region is CASSQGRETGELFF. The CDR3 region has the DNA TGCGCCAGCAGCCAAGGGAGAGAGACCGGGGAGCTGTTTTTT.

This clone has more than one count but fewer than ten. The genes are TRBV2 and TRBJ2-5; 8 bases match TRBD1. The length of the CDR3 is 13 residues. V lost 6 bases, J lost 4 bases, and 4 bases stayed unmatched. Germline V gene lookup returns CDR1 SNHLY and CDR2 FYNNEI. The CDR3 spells CASRPTGVETQYF. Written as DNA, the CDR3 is TGTGCCAGCAGACCGACAGGGGTAGAGACCCAGTACTTC. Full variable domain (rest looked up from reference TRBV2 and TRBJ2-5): EPEVTQTPSHQVTQMGQEVILRCVPISNHLYFYWYRQILGQKVEFLVSFYNNEISEKSEIFDDQFSVERPDGSNFTLKIRSTKLEDSAMYFCASRPTGVETQYFGPGTRLLVL.

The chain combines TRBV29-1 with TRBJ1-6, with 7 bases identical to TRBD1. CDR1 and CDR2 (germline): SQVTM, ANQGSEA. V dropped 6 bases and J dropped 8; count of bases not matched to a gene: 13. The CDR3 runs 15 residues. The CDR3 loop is CSVATGSGRDSPLHF. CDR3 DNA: TGCAGCGTGGCGACAGGGAGCGGTAGGGATTCACCCCTCCACTTT.

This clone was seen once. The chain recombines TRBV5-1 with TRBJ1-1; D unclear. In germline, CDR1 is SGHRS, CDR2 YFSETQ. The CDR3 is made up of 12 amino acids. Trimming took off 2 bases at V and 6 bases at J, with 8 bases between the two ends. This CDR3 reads CASSLGSSEAFF. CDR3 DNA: TGCGCCAGCAGCTTAGGTTCTTCTGAAGCTTTCTTT.

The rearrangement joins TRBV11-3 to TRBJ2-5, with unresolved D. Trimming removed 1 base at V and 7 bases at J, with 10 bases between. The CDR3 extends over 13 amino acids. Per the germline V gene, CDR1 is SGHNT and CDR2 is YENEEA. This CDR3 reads CASSLGLEATQYF. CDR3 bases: TGTGCCAGCAGCTTAGGGCTAGAGGCGACCCAGTACTTC.

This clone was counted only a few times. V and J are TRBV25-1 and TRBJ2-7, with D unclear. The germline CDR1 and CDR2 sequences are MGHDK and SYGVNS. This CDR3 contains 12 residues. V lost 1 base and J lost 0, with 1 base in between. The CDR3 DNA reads TGTGCCAGCAGTGAATCCTCCTACGAGCAGTACTTC. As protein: CASSESSYEQYF.

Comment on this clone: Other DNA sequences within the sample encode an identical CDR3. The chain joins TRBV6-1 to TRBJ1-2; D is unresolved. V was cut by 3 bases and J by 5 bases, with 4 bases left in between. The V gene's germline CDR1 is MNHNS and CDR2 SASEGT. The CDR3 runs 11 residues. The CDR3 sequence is CASSEGYGYTF. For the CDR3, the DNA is TGTGCCAGCAGTGAGGGTTATGGCTACACCTTC.

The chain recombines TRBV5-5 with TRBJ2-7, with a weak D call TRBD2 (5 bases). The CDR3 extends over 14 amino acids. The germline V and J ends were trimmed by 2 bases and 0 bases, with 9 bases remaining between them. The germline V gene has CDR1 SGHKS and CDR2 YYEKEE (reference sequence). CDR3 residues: CASSFGLRSYEQYF. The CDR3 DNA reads TGTGCCAGCAGCTTCGGACTGCGCTCCTACGAGCAGTACTTC.

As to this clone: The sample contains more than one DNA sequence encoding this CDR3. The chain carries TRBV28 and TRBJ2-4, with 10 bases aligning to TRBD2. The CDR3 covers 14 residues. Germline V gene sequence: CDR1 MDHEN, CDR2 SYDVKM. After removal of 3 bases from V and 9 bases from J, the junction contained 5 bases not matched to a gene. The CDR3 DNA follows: TGTGCCAGCAGTTTTGGAGCGGGAGGGGGCATTCAGTACTTC. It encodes CASSFGAGGGIQYF.

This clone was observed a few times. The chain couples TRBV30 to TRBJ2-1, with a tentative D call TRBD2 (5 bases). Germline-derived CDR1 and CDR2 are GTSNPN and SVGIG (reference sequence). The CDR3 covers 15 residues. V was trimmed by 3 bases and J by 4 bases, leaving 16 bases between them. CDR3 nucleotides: TGTGCCTGGAGCCTAGGTGGGAGTTGGTACAATGAGCAGTTCTTC. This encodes CAWSLGGSWYNEQFF. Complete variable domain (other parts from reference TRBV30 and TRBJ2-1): SQTIHQWPATLVQPVGSPLSLECTVEGTSNPNLYWYRQAAGRGLQLLFYSVGIGQISSEVPQNLSASRPQDRQFILSSKKLLLSDSGFYLCAWSLGGSWYNEQFFGPGTRLTVL.

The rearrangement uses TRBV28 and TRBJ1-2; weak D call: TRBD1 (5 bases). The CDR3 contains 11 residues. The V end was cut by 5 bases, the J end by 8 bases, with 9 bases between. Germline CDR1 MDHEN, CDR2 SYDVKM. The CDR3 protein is CASSAGLGYTF. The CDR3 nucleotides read TGTGCCAGCAGTGCAGGGTTGGGCTACACCTTC.

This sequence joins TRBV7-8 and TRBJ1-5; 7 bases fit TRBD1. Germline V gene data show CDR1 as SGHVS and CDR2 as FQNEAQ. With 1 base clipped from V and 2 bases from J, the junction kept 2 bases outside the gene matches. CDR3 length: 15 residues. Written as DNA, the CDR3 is TGTGCCAGCAGCTTAGACAGGGGAGGCAATCAGCCCCAGCATTTT. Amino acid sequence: CASSLDRGGNQPQHF.

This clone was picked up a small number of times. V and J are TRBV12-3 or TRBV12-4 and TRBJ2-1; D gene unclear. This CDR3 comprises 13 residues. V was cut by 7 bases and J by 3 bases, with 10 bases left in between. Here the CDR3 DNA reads TGTGCCAGCACCTTGGACCGCTACAATGAGCAGTTCTTC. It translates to CASTLDRYNEQFF.

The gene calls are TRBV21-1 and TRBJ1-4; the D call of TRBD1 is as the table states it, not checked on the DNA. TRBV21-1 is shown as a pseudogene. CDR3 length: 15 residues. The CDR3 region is CASSPEDRGNEKLFF. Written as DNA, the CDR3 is TGTGCCAGCAGCCCTGAAGACAGGGGGAATGAAAAACTGTTTTTT.

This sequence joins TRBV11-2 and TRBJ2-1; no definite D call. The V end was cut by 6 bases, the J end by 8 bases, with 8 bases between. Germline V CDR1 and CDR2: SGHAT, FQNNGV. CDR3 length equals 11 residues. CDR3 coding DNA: TGTGCCAGCAGAGACCCCGATGAGCAGTTCTTC. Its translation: CASRDPDEQFF.